The 11 T cell receptor beta chains reported below all come from one sample, sequenced in a study of T-cell memory formation after mild COVID-19. Via MiXCR, TCRdb re-called the 5' RACE reads, giving one row per CDR3 protein. The table shows under 300,000 distinct CDR3 sequences, with around 15% occurring only once. Sequenced: PBMCs or a T cell subset sorted from them (not recorded which). The receptor set was obtained from a man younger than 35 who had mild COVID-19 (a few samples of this study predate the infection). Cell type and time point are not known.

The J gene is TRBJ1-5, the V gene TRBV5-1; 8 bases map to TRBD1. Germline CDR1 reads SGHRS; CDR2 reads YFSETQ. J gave up 1 base and V 4 bases, and 4 bases lay outside the gene matches. This CDR3 is 15 amino acids long. The CDR3 protein is CASSQGAESNQPQHF. CDR3 in DNA: TGCGCCAGCAGCCAGGGGGCAGAAAGCAATCAGCCCCAGCATTTT.

The V and J genes are TRBV4-3 and TRBJ2-1; no definite D call. CDR1 and CDR2 from the germline V gene are LGHNA and YSLEER. The CDR3 has 16 amino acids. Trimming pared 5 bases from V and 0 bases from J, leaving 14 bases between. The CDR3 DNA follows: TGCGCCAGCAGCGGAGCCTTCGGCAGCTCCTACAATGAGCAGTTCTTC. Protein: CASSGAFGSSYNEQFF.

A few counts support this clonotype. V is TRBV6-1 and J is TRBJ2-7, with D unclear. V gave up 3 bases and J gave up 4 bases, with 10 bases separating them. From germline, CDR1 is MNHNS and CDR2 SASEGT. The CDR3 runs 13 residues. This CDR3 is CASSEVIGYEQYV. The CDR3 bases are TGTGCCAGCAGTGAGGTTATAGGTTACGAGCAGTACGTC.

The chain has TRBV20-1 and TRBJ2-5, with TRBD2 identical over 11 bases. CDR3 length: 14 residues. V lost 5 bases to trimming and J lost 5 bases; unmatched junction nucleotides: 7. The germline V gene encodes CDR1 DFQATT and CDR2 SNEGSKA (reference sequence). CDR3: CSAEVAGGPETQYF. DNA of the CDR3: TGCAGTGCTGAAGTAGCGGGGGGGCCCGAGACCCAGTACTTC.

This clonotype was seen a handful of times. The chain uses TRBV10-3 and TRBJ2-3; D may be TRBD1 or TRBD2 (5 bases each). CDR3 length: 16 residues. Germline CDR1 ENHRY, CDR2 SYGVKD. Trimming stripped 5 bases from V and 7 bases from J, with 22 bases between. CDR3 DNA sequence: TGTGCCATCAGTATCTGGGGGACGGAGGCGCGGAATACGCAGTATTTT. Translating gives CAISIWGTEARNTQYF.

The sample holds a few counts of this clonotype. The chain couples TRBV25-1 to TRBJ1-1; TRBD1 might be the D (5 bases). Trimming removed 0 bases at V and 7 bases at J, with 9 bases between. This CDR3 comprises 13 residues. Germline V gene sequence: CDR1 MGHDK, CDR2 SYGVNS. The CDR3 region has the DNA TGTGCCAGCAGTGAATATAGGGGTAGTGAAGCTTTCTTT. Protein: CASSEYRGSEAFF.

V gene TRBV7-3 combines with J gene TRBJ2-2, with 8 bases lining up with TRBD2. Germline V lookup: CDR1 SGHTA, CDR2 FQGTGA. The V gene end was trimmed by 5 bases and the J gene end by 6 bases; junction bases not matched to a gene: 2. This CDR3 is 13 amino acids long. CDR3: CASSPGGAGELFF. The CDR3 nucleotides read TGTGCCAGCAGCCCGGGGGGGGCCGGGGAGCTGTTTTTT.

The table lists this clonotype with many counts. The rearrangement links TRBV28 to TRBJ2-1; D is undetermined. This CDR3 is built from 11 residues. Deletions cut 3 bases from V and 9 bases from J, with 6 bases between. Germline CDR1 is MDHEN and CDR2 is SYDVKM. This chain's CDR3 is CASSFETEQFF. CDR3 in DNA: TGTGCCAGCAGTTTCGAGACTGAGCAGTTCTTC.

As for this clonotype: One end of the junction is discordant with germline, which a read error may explain. The V call is TRBV7-9, the J call TRBJ1-1; D ambiguous. The CDR3 is 13 amino acids. CDR1 is SEHNR and CDR2 is FQNEAQ in the germline V gene (reference sequence). The CDR3 is CASGLDGFPEAFF. The CDR3 nucleotides are TGTGCCAGCGGCTTAGACGGGTTCCCTGAAGCTTTCTTT. Full variable domain (rest looked up from reference TRBV7-9 and TRBJ1-1): DTGVSQNPRHKITKRGQNVTFRCDPISEHNRLYWYRQTLGQGPEFLTYFQNEAQLEKSRLLSDRFSAERPKGSFSTLEIQRTEQGDSAMYLCASGLDGFPEAFFGQGTRLTVV.

The CDR3 loop reads CASSLWAGGSDTQYF. As DNA, the CDR3 is TGTGCCAGCAGCTTATGGGCGGGGGGTTCAGATACGCAGTATTTT. This chain joins TRBV7-2 and TRBJ2-3; 8 nucleotides match TRBD2. CDR3 length: 15 residues. The germline CDR1 and CDR2 sequences are SGHTA and FQGNSA. Trimming removed 2 bases from V and 4 bases from J; junction bases left unmatched: 5.

A few counts support this clonotype. The rearrangement links TRBV7-9 to TRBJ1-2; TRBD1 might be the D (5 bases). The germline V gene has CDR1 SEHNR and CDR2 FQNEAQ (reference sequence). The CDR3 has 14 amino acids. The germline V and J ends were trimmed by 5 bases and 4 bases, with 14 bases remaining between them. As DNA, the CDR3 is TGTGCCAGCAGCCTACCCTGGGGGGGCTATGGCTACACCTTC. Translating it yields CASSLPWGGYGYTF.